These 10 T cell receptor beta chains came from one sample sequenced in a study of CD8+CD57+ T cells in acquired aplastic anemia. TCR beta VDJ and CDR3 profiling used genomic DNA as template. Using its own MiXCR run on the reads, TCRdb lists one record per CDR3 protein. Of some 290,000 distinct CDR3 sequences in the sample, approximately 55% were seen once. The sample comprised sorted CD4+, CD8+, or CD8+CD57+ T cells (not recorded which) from PBMCs. The receptors were sampled from a human donor with severe aplastic anemia or a healthy control (not recorded which).

The CDR3 sequence: CASSPWGALEQYF. The CDR3 region has the DNA TGTGCCAGCAGTCCCTGGGGAGCGCTGGAGCAGTACTTC. The chain couples TRBV12-3 or TRBV12-4 to TRBJ2-7; weak D call: TRBD2 (5 bases). This CDR3 has 13 residues. V was clipped by 5 bases and J by 7 bases, with 15 bases between them.

V usage is TRBV19 and J usage is TRBJ2-7; 10 positions agree with TRBD1. The CDR3 is 15 amino acids. V lost 5 bases to trimming and J lost 3 bases; unmatched junction nucleotides: 7. Per the germline V gene, CDR1 is LNHDA and CDR2 is SQIVND (reference sequence). The CDR3 protein is CASSGRGQGNYEQYF. The CDR3 bases are TGTGCCAGTAGTGGCAGGGGACAGGGGAACTACGAGCAGTACTTC.

This clonotype appeared a few times. V and J are TRBV15 and TRBJ2-1; 8 bases map to TRBD2. The germline gives CDR1 LNHNV, CDR2 YYDKDF (reference sequence). V was clipped by 5 bases and J by 5 bases; unmatched bases: 11. There are 16 residues in the CDR3. For the CDR3, the DNA is TGTGCCACCAGCGGTCCATCGGGGGGGCCGAACAATGAGCAGTTCTTC. It encodes CATSGPSGGPNNEQFF.

V usage is TRBV5-1 and J usage is TRBJ1-2; the D is unclear. V was cut by 4 bases and J by 8 bases, with 12 bases left in between. The CDR3 extends over 12 amino acids. Germline CDR1 reads SGHRS; CDR2 reads YFSETQ. The CDR3 coding sequence is TGCGCCAGCAGCCCGGACGAAGAGGGCTACACCTTC. Protein: CASSPDEEGYTF.

Many counts were recorded for this clonotype. The chain links TRBV14 to TRBJ2-3; 8 bases agree with TRBD2. Unmatched junction bases numbered 3, after V lost 4 bases and J lost 0 bases. The V gene's germline CDR1 is SGHDN and CDR2 FVKESK. The CDR3 spans 15 residues. CDR3 sequence reads: CASSPRGGSTDTQYF. In DNA, the CDR3 is TGTGCCAGCAGCCCCCGCGGGGGGAGCACAGATACGCAGTATTTT.

Details on this clonotype: Sequence at one end of the junction differs from germline and may be a read error. The chain joins TRBV19 to TRBJ2-1; TRBD2 aligns across 8 bases. The CDR3 is made up of 15 amino acids. The V gene's germline CDR1 is LNHDA and CDR2 SQIVND (reference sequence). Here the CDR3 DNA reads TGTGCCAGTAGCATAGCGGGGAGCTCCTACAATGAGCAGTTCTTC. It specifies CASSIAGSSYNEQFF.

This clonotype was counted a single time. The chain links TRBV10-3 to TRBJ2-3; 12 bases map to TRBD2. V trimming: 2 bases; J trimming: 5 bases; junction bases outside the gene matches: 5. Germline V gives CDR1 ENHRY, CDR2 SYGVKD. There are 16 residues in the CDR3. In DNA form, the CDR3 reads TGTGCCATCAGTGAGGGGACTAGCGGGTATAAAGATACGCAGTATTTT. Its protein is CAISEGTSGYKDTQYF.

V is TRBV2 and J is TRBJ1-6; D perhaps matches TRBD1 (6 bases). Germline CDR1 SNHLY, CDR2 FYNNEI. Trimming removed 6 bases at V and 6 bases at J, with 12 bases between. This CDR3 contains 14 residues. For the CDR3, the DNA is TGTGCCAGCAGCCCATTACAGGGTAATTCACCCCTCCACTTT. It codes for CASSPLQGNSPLHF.

V and J are TRBV7-9 and TRBJ2-7, with D uncertain. V was pared by 3 bases and J by 1 base, with 4 bases between. This CDR3 has 12 amino acids. Germline CDR1 is SEHNR and CDR2 is FQNEAQ (reference sequence). The CDR3, as DNA: TGTGCCAGCAGCTTTTTGTCCTACGAGCAGTACTTC. This codes for CASSFLSYEQYF.

The gene calls are TRBV11-2 and TRBJ2-7, with TRBD2 matching over 11 bases. This CDR3 has 18 amino acids. V lost 5 bases, J lost 5 bases, and 17 bases stayed unmatched. The germline CDR1 and CDR2 sequences are SGHAT and FQNNGV. The chain's CDR3 is CASSKTGTSGLLGDEQYF. In nucleotides, the CDR3 is TGTGCCAGCAGCAAGACCGGGACTAGCGGTCTCCTCGGGGACGAGCAGTACTTC.